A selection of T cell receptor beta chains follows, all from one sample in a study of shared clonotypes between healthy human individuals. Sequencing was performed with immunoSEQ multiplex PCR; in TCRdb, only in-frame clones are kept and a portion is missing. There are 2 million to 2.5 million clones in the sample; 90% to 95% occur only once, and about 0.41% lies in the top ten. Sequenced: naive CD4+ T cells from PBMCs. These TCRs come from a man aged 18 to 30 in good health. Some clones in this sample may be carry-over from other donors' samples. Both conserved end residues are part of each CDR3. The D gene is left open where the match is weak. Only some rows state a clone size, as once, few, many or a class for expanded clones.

CDR3: CASSLAGMLYGYTF
DNA: TGTGCCAGCAGCTTGGCCGGGATGCTTTATGGCTACACCTTC
J: TRBJ1-2
size: .
D: .
V: TRBV5-4

CDR3: CAIRASGSPDTQYF
DNA: TGTGCCATCAGGGCCAGCGGGAGTCCAGATACGCAGTATTTT
J: TRBJ2-3
size: .
D: TRBD2
V: TRBV10-3

CDR3: CASTFAGTASNVGYGYTF
DNA: TGTGCCAGCACTTTCGCCGGGACAGCGTCCAATGTGGGCTATGGCTACACCTTC
J: TRBJ1-2
size: .
D: TRBD1
V: TRBV28

CDR3: CAWSVTIPNTEAFF
DNA: TGTGCCTGGAGTGTAACCATACCGAACACTGAAGCTTTCTTT
J: TRBJ1-1
size: few
D: .
V: TRBV30

CDR3: CASSLEGGSGMNEQFF
DNA: TGTGCCAGCAGCTTAGAGGGTGGGAGCGGGATGAATGAGCAGTTCTTC
J: TRBJ2-1
size: .
D: TRBD2
V: TRBV11-3

CDR3: CASRFSFTRLTYEQYF
DNA: TGTGCCAGCAGATTCTCTTTCACTCGCTTGACCTACGAGCAGTACTTC
J: TRBJ2-7
size: .
D: .
V: TRBV28

CDR3: CASSLTFMEKLFF
DNA: TGTGCCAGCAGCCTGACCTTCATGGAAAAACTGTTTTTT
J: TRBJ1-4
size: .
D: .
V: TRBV2

CDR3: CASSPTGGYTDTQYF
DNA: TGTGCCAGCAGCCCAACAGGGGGATACACAGATACGCAGTATTTT
J: TRBJ2-3
size: .
D: .
V: TRBV12-1

CDR3: CASSVRYNEQFF
DNA: TGTGCCAGCAGCGTAAGATACAATGAGCAGTTCTTC
J: TRBJ2-1
size: .
D: .
V: TRBV11-2

CDR3: CSGSDGQETQYF
DNA: TGCAGCGGGAGCGACGGTCAAGAGACCCAGTACTTC
J: TRBJ2-5
size: .
D: .
V: TRBV29-1